Listed below are T cell receptor beta chains from one sample, sequenced in a study of fetal regulatory T cell absence and autoimmunity. Generated by immunoSEQ multiplex PCR, the TCRdb table keeps only in-frame clones and is missing some. The data hold about 50,000 clones, with about 80% observed a single time. The material sequenced was cord blood. The receptor source for this set is a newborn boy with IPEX syndrome. Each CDR3 is given with its conserved first and last residue. A D gene is named only where the DNA matches it firmly. Clone sizes are given selectively: once, few, many, or a class where the clone is expanded.

d_gene	v_gene	abundance	j_gene	CDR3aa	CDR3nt
-	TRBV19	few	TRBJ2-7	CASRPTEGYEQYF	TGTGCCAGCCGGCCTACCGAGGGCTACGAGCAGTACTTC
-	TRBV7-2	-	TRBJ1-6	CASSLVSGSSYNSPLHF	TGTGCCAGCAGCTTAGTGTCAGGGAGCTCCTATAATTCACCCCTCCACTTT
TRBD1	TRBV19	-	TRBJ2-3	CASSVSSGTGARDTQYF	TGTGCCAGTAGTGTCTCGTCCGGGACAGGGGCAAGAGATACGCAGTATTTT
TRBD1	TRBV15	-	TRBJ1-3	CATSRGRDRGNTIYF	TGTGCCACCAGCAGAGGGAGGGACAGGGGAAACACCATATATTTT
-	TRBV5-1	-	TRBJ1-1	CASSLQGPNTEAFF	TGCGCCAGCAGCTTACAGGGCCCGAACACTGAAGCTTTCTTT
TRBD1	TRBV5-5	-	TRBJ2-7	CASSLGDSSTYEQYF	TGTGCCAGCAGCTTGGGGGACAGTTCCACCTACGAGCAGTACTTC
-	TRBV13	once	TRBJ2-2	CASSLGTVPTGELFF	TGTGCCAGCAGCTTAGGAACAGTGCCCACCGGGGAGCTGTTTTTT
-	TRBV20-1	-	TRBJ2-7	CSARDHHEQYF	TGCAGTGCTAGAGATCACCACGAGCAGTACTTC
-	TRBV7-9	-	TRBJ2-2	CASSSLGGNTGELFF	TGTGCCAGCAGCTCATTGGGGGGGAACACCGGGGAGCTGTTTTTT
-	TRBV14	-	TRBJ2-5	CASSQLQGITGTQYF	TGTGCCAGCAGCCAACTACAGGGTATCACGGGGACCCAGTACTTC
TRBD1	TRBV10-3	few	TRBJ2-7	CAISDLDREPSYEQYF	TGTGCCATCAGTGACCTAGACAGGGAACCCTCCTACGAGCAGTACTTC
-	TRBV9	-	TRBJ2-7	CASSPAGRPNYEQYF	TGTGCCAGCAGCCCCGCAGGCAGACCAAACTACGAGCAGTACTTC
TRBD1	TRBV19	-	TRBJ1-1	CASTPGQGFVNTEAFF	TGTGCCAGTACCCCGGGACAGGGATTCGTGAACACTGAAGCTTTCTTT
TRBD2	TRBV5-1	-	TRBJ2-1	CASSLEVPAGDNEQFF	TGCGCCAGCAGCTTGGAGGTCCCAGCGGGGGACAATGAGCAGTTCTTC
TRBD2	TRBV7-9	-	TRBJ2-3	CASSRGLADTDTQYF	TGTGCCAGCAGCCGCGGACTAGCGGACACAGATACGCAGTATTTT